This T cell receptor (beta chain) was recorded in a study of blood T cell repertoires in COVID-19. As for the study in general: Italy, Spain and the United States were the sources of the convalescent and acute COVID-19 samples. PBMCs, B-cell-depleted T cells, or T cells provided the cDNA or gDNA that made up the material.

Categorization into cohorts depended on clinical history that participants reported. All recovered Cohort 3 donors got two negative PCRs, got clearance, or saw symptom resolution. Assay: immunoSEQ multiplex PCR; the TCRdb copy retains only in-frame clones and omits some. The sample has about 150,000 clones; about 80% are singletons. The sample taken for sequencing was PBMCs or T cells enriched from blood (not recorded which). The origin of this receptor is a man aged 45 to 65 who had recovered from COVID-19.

CDR3 in DNA: TGTGCCAGTAGGGACGCCGGGACAGGGATTCGGGGCTACACCTTC. Its translation is CASRDAGTGIRGYTF. V is TRBV19 and J is TRBJ1-2; 9 bases map to TRBD1. Germline V gene lookup returns CDR1 LNHDA and CDR2 SQIVND (reference sequence). The CDR3 consists of 15 residues. V shed 6 bases, J shed 8 bases, and the junction held 13 bases outside the gene matches. Supplemented by reference TRBV19 and TRBJ1-2, the full variable domain reads DGGITQSPKYLFRKEGQNVTLSCEQNLNHDAMYWYRQDPGQGLRLIYYSQIVNDFQKGDIAEGYSVSREKKESFPLTVTSAQKNPTAFYLCASRDAGTGIRGYTFGSGTRLTVV.